One and the same sample provided the 17 T cell receptor beta chains below, sequenced in a study of T cell changes during pregnancy in multiple sclerosis. Assay used: immunoSEQ multiplex PCR; TCRdb lists only in-frame clones, some missing. Among over 55,000 clones listed, 85% to 90% were seen once. The sample was peripheral blood, taken after pregnancy. The receptors shown here come from a female donor in good health, enrolled as a control in a pregnancy study.

V usage is TRBV15 and J usage is TRBJ1-2, with D possibly being TRBD1 (6 bases). V was pared by 1 base and J by 5 bases, with 17 bases between. The CDR3 loop spans 16 amino acids. CDR1 and CDR2 from the germline V gene are LNHNV and YYDKDF (reference sequence). The CDR3 DNA is TGTGCCACCAGCAGAGGACAGGCCGGGGGGGGTTATGGCTACACCTTC. Translated, it gives CATSRGQAGGGYGYTF.

The rearrangement links TRBV5-4 to TRBJ1-4, with a weak D call TRBD1 (5 bases). The CDR3 loop spans 14 amino acids. Germline lookup yields CDR1 SGHNT and CDR2 YYREEE (reference sequence). The V end was cut by 4 bases, the J end by 8 bases, with 15 bases between. The CDR3 nucleotides are TGTGCCAGCAGCGGGGGGAGGGCAGGAGAAAAACTGTTTTTT. This sequence encodes CASSGGRAGEKLFF.

Points on this clone: The sample carries other DNA sequences with the same CDR3. The genes are TRBV30 and TRBJ1-5; D call uncertain. V lost 4 bases, J lost 0 bases, and 7 bases lay in between. This CDR3 is built from 13 residues. Germline loops: CDR1 GTSNPN, CDR2 SVGIG (reference sequence). The chain's CDR3 is CAWTGGSNQPQHF. DNA for the CDR3: TGTGCCTGGACGGGAGGTAGCAATCAGCCCCAGCATTTT.

The DNA of the CDR3 is TGTGCCAGCAGCCGAACACAGGGGGCCGTACGTACAGAGACCCAGTACTTC. It codes for CASSRTQGAVRTETQYF. The chain couples TRBV7-2 to TRBJ2-5, with 9 positions matching TRBD1. Germline lookup yields CDR1 SGHTA and CDR2 FQGNSA. V lost 5 bases and J lost 4; bases outside the gene matches: 14. There are 17 residues in the CDR3.

This chain connects TRBV5-1 to TRBJ1-1; D might be TRBD1 (6 bases). The CDR3 sequence is 16 residues long. The V gene's germline CDR1 is SGHRS and CDR2 YFSETQ. V lost 2 bases and J 0 bases, leaving 14 bases between the germline ends. The CDR3 protein is CASSFDTGIMNTEAFF. The CDR3 bases are TGCGCCAGCAGCTTTGACACAGGGATTATGAACACTGAAGCTTTCTTT.

In its sample, this clone was seen once. The chain carries TRBV4-3 and TRBJ1-1; tentatively, D is TRBD1 (6 bases). Germline V CDR1 and CDR2: LGHNA, YSLEER. V was clipped by 1 base and J by 4 bases, with 10 bases between them. The CDR3 loop spans 14 amino acids. Here the CDR3 DNA reads TGCGCCAGCAGCCAAGTTTCGGACAGCACTGAAGCTTTCTTT. Encoded protein: CASSQVSDSTEAFF.

The V call is TRBV2, the J call TRBJ2-1; 8 bases match TRBD2. Germline-derived CDR1 and CDR2 are SNHLY and FYNNEI. Germline trimming cut 4 bases from V and 14 bases from J; bases unmatched to any gene: 10. CDR3 size: 13 residues. CDR3 DNA sequence: TGTGCCAGCAGTGGGGACTCGCGGGGGGTGAAGTTCTTC. Residues: CASSGDSRGVKFF.

This chain uses TRBV14 with TRBJ2-5; D is undetermined. V lost 3 bases, J lost 0 bases, and 11 bases lay in between. This CDR3 is built from 15 residues. CDR1 SGHDN and CDR2 FVKESK come from the germline V gene. The CDR3 DNA reads as TGTGCCAGCAGCCAGGGCTCCTCGTACCAAGAGACCCAGTACTTC. Protein product: CASSQGSSYQETQYF. Full variable domain (remainder filled in from reference TRBV14 and TRBJ2-5): EAGVTQFPSHSVIEKGQTVTLRCDPISGHDNLYWYRRVMGKEIKFLLHFVKESKQDESGMPNNRFLAERTGGTYSTLKVQPAELEDSGVYFCASSQGSSYQETQYFGPGTRLLVL.

The chain is built from TRBV27 and TRBJ1-5, with 9 bases fitting TRBD1. This CDR3 region has 16 residues. Germline lookup yields CDR1 MNHEY and CDR2 SMNVEV (reference sequence). The V and J ends lost 5 bases and 2 bases, in that order; junction bases with no gene match: 7. The CDR3 nucleotides are TGTGCCAGCAGTGGAGGGACAGGGCCGGGCAATCAGCCCCAGCATTTT. It codes for CASSGGTGPGNQPQHF.

CDR3 loop: CASSQAARGRTGTLKTQYF. The CDR3 DNA reads as TGCGCCAGCAGCCAAGCCGCTAGGGGACGGACAGGGACTTTGAAGACCCAGTACTTC. This rearrangement joins TRBV4-1 to TRBJ2-5; TRBD1 matches 8 bases. Losses at the gene ends were 1 base for V and 6 bases for J; bases not matched to a gene: 19. Germline lookup yields CDR1 MGHRA and CDR2 YSYEKL. This CDR3 has 19 amino acids.

The chain links TRBV19 to TRBJ1-2; D gene unclear. V lost 7 bases and J 4 bases, leaving 10 bases between the germline ends. The CDR3 has 12 amino acids. Looked up from germline, CDR1 is LNHDA and CDR2 is SQIVND (reference sequence). The CDR3 spells CASTTGGYGYTF. CDR3 nucleotides: TGTGCCAGTACGACGGGTGGCTATGGCTACACCTTC.

The J gene is TRBJ2-2, the V gene TRBV7-2; D unclear. CDR1 is SGHTA, CDR2 FQGNSA, per germline. The V gene lost 4 bases and the J gene lost 4 bases, with 7 bases spanning the gap. The CDR3 has 13 residues. The CDR3 is CASSWLSTGELFF. The CDR3 DNA is TGTGCCAGCAGCTGGCTTTCCACCGGGGAGCTGTTTTTT. The variable domain in full, with the rest retrieved from reference TRBV7-2 and TRBJ2-2, is GAGVSQSPSNKVTEKGKDVELRCDPISGHTALYWYRQSLGQGLEFLIYFQGNSAPDKSGLPSDRFSAERTGGSVSTLTIQRTQQEDSAVYLCASSWLSTGELFFGEGSRLTVL.

The chain employs TRBV19 and TRBJ1-1, with a tentative D call TRBD1 (5 bases). CDR1 and CDR2 from the germline V gene are LNHDA and SQIVND (reference sequence). V was cut by 7 bases and J by 0 bases, with 9 bases left in between. The CDR3 has 13 residues. Here the CDR3 reads CASTRQLNTEAFF. Written as DNA, the CDR3 is TGTGCCAGTACCCGACAGTTGAACACTGAAGCTTTCTTT.

The chain is built from TRBV9 and TRBJ2-3; D possibly corresponds to TRBD1 (5 bases). Deletions cut 0 bases from V and 5 bases from J, with 13 bases between. The CDR3 spans 15 residues. Germline-derived CDR1 and CDR2 are SGDLS and YYNGEE. CDR3 loop: CASSVEGFGRDTQYF. The CDR3 region has the DNA TGTGCCAGCAGCGTAGAGGGGTTTGGTAGAGATACGCAGTATTTT.

The rearrangement links TRBV28 to TRBJ1-1; D remains unclear. V dropped 3 bases and J dropped 0 bases, with 11 bases sitting between them. Per the germline V gene, CDR1 is MDHEN and CDR2 is SYDVKM. This CDR3 is built from 15 residues. The CDR3 protein is CASSLQAVMNTEAFF. CDR3 nucleotides: TGTGCCAGCAGTTTGCAAGCTGTGATGAACACTGAAGCTTTCTTT.

V gene TRBV7-2 combines with J gene TRBJ2-1, with a tentative D call TRBD2 (6 bases). CDR3 size: 19 residues. The germline gives CDR1 SGHTA, CDR2 FQGNSA. Trimming took off 4 bases at V and 0 bases at J, with 22 bases between the two ends. CDR3 loop: CASSSTARRLANSYNEQFF. The CDR3 DNA reads TGTGCCAGCAGCTCGACAGCTAGGCGCCTAGCGAACTCCTACAATGAGCAGTTCTTC.

The gene calls are TRBV4-3 and TRBJ2-7; TRBD2 agrees at 9 bases. The CDR3 runs to 16 residues. CDR1 is LGHNA, CDR2 YSLEER, per germline. The J segment lost 7 bases and the V segment lost 0 bases, leaving 10 bases of the junction unmatched. CDR3 DNA sequence: TGCGCCAGCAGCCAAGATCCAGAGCGGGGGGCCAGAGAGCAGTACTTC. It encodes CASSQDPERGAREQYF.